This TCR beta chain was observed in a study of CD8 T cells in ankylosing spondylitis. Each CDR3 protein gets one entry after TCRdb re-called the 5' RACE reads with MiXCR. There are some 90,000 distinct CDR3 sequences in the sample; 27% occur only once, and approximately 59% lies in the top ten. This clonotype was seen many times. No antigen is known for it. Findings of the study overall: From matched ankylosing spondylitis synovial fluid, disease-linked clones were reportedly recovered at significantly enriched levels. The study identified a TCR beta motif of under ten highly homologous variants that appeared characteristic of ankylosing spondylitis blood.

Looked up from germline, CDR1 is SGHRS and CDR2 is YFSETQ. There are 15 residues in the CDR3. V was pared by 1 base and J by 6 bases, with 11 bases between. The TCR sequence derives from a male donor with ankylosing spondylitis or in good health (not recorded which). V and J are TRBV5-1 and TRBJ2-6; D ambiguous. The sample taken for sequencing was blood, either unsorted or a sorted T cell fraction (not recorded which). The CDR3 region has the DNA TGCGCCAGCAGCTTGTTCTCTGGGCAGGCCAACGTCCTGACTTTC. Protein: CASSLFSGQANVLTF. The full variable domain, rest sourced from reference TRBV5-1 and TRBJ2-6, is KAGVTQTPRYLIKTRGQQVTLSCSPISGHRSVSWYQQTPGQGLQFLFEYFSETQRNKGNFPGRFSGRQFSNSRSEMNVSTLELGDSALYLCASSLFSGQANVLTFGAGSRLTVL.